The clone carrying this T cell receptor (beta chain) was detected many times. What it binds is not known. V shed 1 base and J 0 bases; nucleotides not matched to a gene: 6. Germline CDR1 SGHNT, CDR2 YENEEA. The CDR3 sequence is 17 residues long. RNA transcripts were the template for amplifying TCR beta CDR3 regions. HTBI primers drove first-round RT-PCR of the TCR CDR3. TCRdb reanalysed the multiplex PCR reads using MiXCR and keeps one entry per CDR3 protein. The sample consists of 480,000 or so distinct CDR3 sequences, approximately 14% of them appearing once. This sample was taken from a study of T cells in Graves' hyperthyroidism and ophthalmopathy. Study conclusions and caveats: Expanded thyroid clonotypes (above 0.001) were mostly also found in blood.

With a duration under 2 months, the hyperthyroidism was newly diagnosed in patients aged 18 to 65. A patient was excluded if there was uncontrolled infection, other autoimmune disease, pregnancy or lactation. Diagnoses were established using clinical symptoms, serum thyroxine and TRAb, thyroid ultrasound and orbital computed tomography. The specimen was blood. This chain joins TRBV11-3 and TRBJ2-1, with TRBD2 matching over 7 bases. The receptor's source is a woman aged 18-29 years with Graves' hyperthyroidism. The CDR3 region is CASSLGATSDSYNEQFF. CDR3 nucleotide sequence: TGTGCCAGCAGCTTAGGAGCTACTAGCGACTCCTACAATGAGCAGTTCTTC.